This T cell receptor beta chain was sequenced for a study of control samples from healthy donors and cancer patients. Libraries were prepared by immunoSEQ multiplex PCR; TCRdb keeps only in-frame clonotypes and omits some of them. The sample records about 150,000 clones, approximately 93% being singletons. The sequenced sample was blood. The receptor comes from a man in his fifties or sixties in good health.

The CDR3 DNA reads TGTGCCAGTAGTAGATTCCCGACAGAGCGTTCTGGAAACACCATATATTTT. Its protein product is CASSRFPTERSGNTIYF. The chain combines TRBV19 with TRBJ1-3, with a possible D match to TRBD1 (5 bases). Germline CDR1 LNHDA, CDR2 SQIVND (reference sequence). This CDR3 region has 17 residues. The V gene lost 4 bases and the J gene lost 1 base, with 17 bases spanning the gap.